This T cell receptor beta chain derives from a study of regulatory T cells in long-lasting Graves disease. Study-level findings and limits: Favored gene segments in persistent disease were TRBV28, TRBJ1-2 and TRBJ2-5. Public clonotype sharing was higher in persistent than newly diagnosed patients.

Germline-derived CDR1 and CDR2 are GTSNPN and SVGIG (reference sequence). This CDR3 contains 13 residues. The germline V and J ends were trimmed by 2 bases and 7 bases, with 12 bases remaining between them. About this clonotype: Its antigen is undetermined.

Through Arm-PCR of CDR3 regions and iRepertoire HTBI primers, TCR beta libraries were built. TCRdb passed the multiplex PCR reads through MiXCR, listing each CDR3 protein once. The data show approximately 470,000 distinct CDR3 sequences, 20% seen once. Indicated time point: persistent/refractory GD, antithyroid drugs over 5 years with positive TRAb. Making the TCR library involved RNA that had been extracted from PBMCs. Graves' disease was diagnosed by American Thyroid Association guidelines. This TCR was recovered from a female donor with Graves disease. The sequences come from peripheral blood mononuclear cells (PBMCs), collected when the disease was refractory, from a patient treated with antithyroid drugs. The rearrangement links TRBV30 to TRBJ1-5; no reliable D call. The CDR3 DNA reads TGTGCCTGGAGTCTAGGCCAACTACAGCCCCAGCATTTT. Protein sequence: CAWSLGQLQPQHF.